The entry that follows covers one TCR beta chain sequence. As handled by the study authors: Estimation of nucleated cell counts relied on the amplification of reference gene primers. Profiled with immunoSEQ multiplex PCR; TCRdb holds only in-frame clones, not every one. V and J calls and clone size are as listed in that table; D and trimming were resolved from the DNA. Of about 160,000 clones in the sample, about 80% were seen once. The entry originates in a study of blood T cell repertoires in COVID-19. Germline V lookup: CDR1 SGHDN, CDR2 FVKESK. V dropped 9 bases and J dropped 8 bases, with 13 bases sitting between them. This CDR3 is built from 11 residues.

The chain has TRBV14 and TRBJ1-1; a weak D match, TRBD1 (6 bases). Sequencing was carried out using peripheral blood. This receptor was identified in a woman older than 75 with acute or convalescent COVID-19. The CDR3 loop reads CARRGGPEAFF. CDR3 nucleotide sequence: TGTGCCAGAAGAGGGGGACCCGAAGCTTTCTTT.